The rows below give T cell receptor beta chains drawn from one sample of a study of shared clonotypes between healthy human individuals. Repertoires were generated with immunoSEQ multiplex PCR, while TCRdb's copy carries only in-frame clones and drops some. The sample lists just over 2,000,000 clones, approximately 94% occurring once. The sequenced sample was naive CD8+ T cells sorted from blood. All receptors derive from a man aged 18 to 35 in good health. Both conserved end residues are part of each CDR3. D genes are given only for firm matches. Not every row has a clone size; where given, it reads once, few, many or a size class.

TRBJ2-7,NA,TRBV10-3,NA,CAISESARGAYEQYF,TGTGCCATCAGTGAGTCGGCCAGAGGCGCCTACGAGCAGTACTTC
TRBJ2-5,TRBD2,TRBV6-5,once,CASRLGLSTETQYF,TGTGCCAGCAGGCTGGGACTATCGACCGAGACCCAGTACTTC
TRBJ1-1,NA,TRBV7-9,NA,CASTQGGSTEAFF,TGTGCCAGCACTCAAGGGGGGAGCACTGAAGCTTTCTTT
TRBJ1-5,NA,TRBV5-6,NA,CASSLGENQPQHF,TGTGCCAGCAGCTTAGGAGAGAATCAGCCCCAGCATTTT
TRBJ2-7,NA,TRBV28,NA,CASSLSGGSYEQYF,TGTGCCAGCAGTTTAAGTGGAGGATCCTACGAGCAGTACTTC
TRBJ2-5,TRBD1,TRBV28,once,CASSINLGQVRQETQYF,TGTGCCAGCAGTATCAATCTGGGACAGGTCCGCCAAGAGACCCAGTACTTC
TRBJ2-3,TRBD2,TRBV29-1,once,CSVAEWVAGDPTDTQYF,TGCAGCGTGGCGGAGTGGGTAGCGGGGGACCCCACAGATACGCAGTATTTT
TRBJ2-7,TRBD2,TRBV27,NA,CASSSVAGLATYEQYF,TGTGCCAGCAGCTCCGTTGCGGGACTAGCAACCTACGAGCAGTACTTC
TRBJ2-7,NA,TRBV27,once,CASSSWQGQIYEQYF,TGTGCCAGCAGTTCTTGGCAGGGGCAGATCTACGAGCAGTACTTC
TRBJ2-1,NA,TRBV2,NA,CASRGGTAYNEQFF,TGTGCCAGCAGAGGTGGGACGGCCTACAATGAGCAGTTCTTC
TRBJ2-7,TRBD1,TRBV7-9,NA,CASSLGQGAGYEQYF,TGTGCCAGCAGCTTAGGACAGGGTGCGGGTTACGAGCAGTACTTC
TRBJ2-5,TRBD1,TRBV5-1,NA,CASSSDWTGRQETQYF,TGCGCCAGCAGCTCAGATTGGACAGGGAGGCAAGAGACCCAGTACTTC
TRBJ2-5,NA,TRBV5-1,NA,CASTDGQETQYF,TGCGCCAGCACGGACGGCCAAGAGACCCAGTACTTC
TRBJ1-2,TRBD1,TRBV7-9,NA,CASSLVGGQGHGYTF,TGTGCCAGCAGCTTAGTTGGGGGACAGGGCCATGGCTACACCTTC
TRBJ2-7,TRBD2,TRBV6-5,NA,CASSYRGGSTYEQYF,TGTGCCAGCAGTTACCGGGGCGGGAGTACCTACGAGCAGTACTTC
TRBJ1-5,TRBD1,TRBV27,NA,CASRGQGSGNQPQHF,TGTGCCAGCAGGGGACAGGGATCGGGCAATCAGCCCCAGCATTTT
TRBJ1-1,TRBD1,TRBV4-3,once,CASSQAGTGWNTEAFF,TGCGCCAGCAGCCAGGCCGGGACAGGGTGGAACACTGAAGCTTTCTTT
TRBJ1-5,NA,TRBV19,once,CASSIDLEVHSNQPQHF,TGTGCCAGTAGTATAGATCTGGAGGTACATAGCAATCAGCCCCAGCATTTT
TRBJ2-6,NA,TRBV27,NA,CASSIQAGWANVLTF,TGTGCCAGCAGTATTCAGGCCGGGTGGGCCAACGTCCTGACTTTC
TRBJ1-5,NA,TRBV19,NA,CASKEAGDQPQHF,TGTGCCAGTAAGGAGGCTGGGGATCAGCCCCAGCATTTT
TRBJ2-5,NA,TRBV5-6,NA,CASAHVIQETQYF,TGTGCCAGCGCCCACGTAATACAAGAGACCCAGTACTTC
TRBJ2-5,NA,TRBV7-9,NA,CASSLVLTGENQYF,TGTGCCAGCAGCTTAGTCTTGACCGGGGAGAACCAGTACTTC
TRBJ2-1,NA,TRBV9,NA,CASSVRDSYNEQFF,TGTGCCAGCAGCGTACGGGACTCCTACAATGAGCAGTTCTTC
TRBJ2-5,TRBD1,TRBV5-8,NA,CASSSGTGLQETQYF,TGTGCCAGCAGCTCCGGGACAGGGCTCCAAGAGACCCAGTACTTC
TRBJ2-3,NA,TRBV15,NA,CATSRGDFSTDTQYF,TGTGCCACCAGCAGAGGAGACTTTAGCACAGATACGCAGTATTTT